This T cell receptor (beta chain) was found in a study of control samples from healthy donors and cancer patients. Sequenced by immunoSEQ multiplex PCR; TCRdb stores in-frame clones only, minus some. Of 95,000 to 110,000 clones in the sample, 85% to 90% were seen once. The germline V and J ends were trimmed by 1 base and 2 bases, with 0 bases remaining between them. Germline assignment: CDR1 SGHRS and CDR2 YFSETQ. The CDR3 runs to 11 residues. A few counts support this clone. Other DNA sequences in this sample translate to the same CDR3. The chain uses TRBV5-1 and TRBJ2-5; D is ambiguous. Sequencing used PBMCs. The receptor was isolated from a man in his sixties with lung cancer. The DNA for the CDR3 is TGCGCCAGCAGCTTGCAAGAGACCCAGTACTTC. Translation: CASSLQETQYF. The variable domain in full, with the rest retrieved from reference TRBV5-1 and TRBJ2-5, is KAGVTQTPRYLIKTRGQQVTLSCSPISGHRSVSWYQQTPGQGLQFLFEYFSETQRNKGNFPGRFSGRQFSNSRSEMNVSTLELGDSALYLCASSLQETQYFGPGTRLLVL.